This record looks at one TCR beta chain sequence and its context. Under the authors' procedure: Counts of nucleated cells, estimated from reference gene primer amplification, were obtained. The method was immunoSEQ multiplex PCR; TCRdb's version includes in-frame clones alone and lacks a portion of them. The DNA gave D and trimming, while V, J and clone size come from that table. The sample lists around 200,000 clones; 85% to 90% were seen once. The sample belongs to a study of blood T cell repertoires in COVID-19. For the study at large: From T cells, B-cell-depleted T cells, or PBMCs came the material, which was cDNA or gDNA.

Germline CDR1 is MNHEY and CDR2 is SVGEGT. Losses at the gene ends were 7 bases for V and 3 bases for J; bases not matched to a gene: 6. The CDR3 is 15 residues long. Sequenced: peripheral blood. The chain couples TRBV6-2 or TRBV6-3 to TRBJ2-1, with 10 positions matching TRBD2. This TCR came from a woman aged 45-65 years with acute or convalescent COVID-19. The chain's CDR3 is CASTPTSGHYNEQFF. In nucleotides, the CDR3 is TGTGCCAGCACCCCGACTAGCGGGCACTACAATGAGCAGTTCTTC.